This entry describes one TCR beta chain. This sample was included in a study of siplizumab effects on memory and regulatory T cells. Here immunoSEQ multiplex PCR was the method, and the copy in TCRdb shows in-frame clones only, minus some. The sample includes around 100,000 clones, 92% seen only once; the top ten take 0.73%. The V and J ends lost 5 bases and 7 bases, in that order; junction bases with no gene match: 3. Germline values: CDR1 MNHEY, CDR2 SVGAGI. The CDR3 loop spans 15 amino acids. The source of this sequence is a human donor in good health. Sequenced material: Tregs sorted from blood. The chain links TRBV6-5 to TRBJ2-1; 15 nucleotides align to TRBD2. CDR3 in amino acids: CASSGLAGGGNEQFF. CDR3 bases: TGTGCCAGCAGTGGACTAGCGGGAGGGGGAAATGAGCAGTTCTTC.